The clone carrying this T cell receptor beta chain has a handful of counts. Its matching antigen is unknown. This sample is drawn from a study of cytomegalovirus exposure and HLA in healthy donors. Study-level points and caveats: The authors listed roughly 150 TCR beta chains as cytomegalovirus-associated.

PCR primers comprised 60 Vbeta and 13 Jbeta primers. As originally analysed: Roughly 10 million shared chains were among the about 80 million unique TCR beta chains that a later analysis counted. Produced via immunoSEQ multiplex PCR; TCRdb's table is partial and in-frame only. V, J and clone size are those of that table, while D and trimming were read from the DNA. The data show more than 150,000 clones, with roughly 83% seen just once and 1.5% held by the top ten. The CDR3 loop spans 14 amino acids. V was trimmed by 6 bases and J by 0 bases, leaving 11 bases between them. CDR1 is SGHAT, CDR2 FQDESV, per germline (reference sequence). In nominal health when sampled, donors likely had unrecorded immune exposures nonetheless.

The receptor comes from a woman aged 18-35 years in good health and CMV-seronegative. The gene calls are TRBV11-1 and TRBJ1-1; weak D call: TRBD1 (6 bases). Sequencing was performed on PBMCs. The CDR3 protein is CASRGTKMNTEAFF. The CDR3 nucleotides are TGTGCCAGCAGGGGGACAAAAATGAACACTGAAGCTTTCTTT.